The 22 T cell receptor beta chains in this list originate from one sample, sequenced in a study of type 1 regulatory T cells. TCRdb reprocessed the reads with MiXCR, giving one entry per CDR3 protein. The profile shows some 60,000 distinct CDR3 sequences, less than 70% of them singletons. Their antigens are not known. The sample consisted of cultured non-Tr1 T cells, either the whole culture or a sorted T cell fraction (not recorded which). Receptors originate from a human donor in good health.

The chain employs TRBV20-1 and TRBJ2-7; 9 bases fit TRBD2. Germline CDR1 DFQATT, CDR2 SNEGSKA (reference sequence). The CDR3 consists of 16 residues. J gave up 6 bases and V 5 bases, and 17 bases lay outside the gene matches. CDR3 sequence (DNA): TGCAGTGCTTTGGGGTTTATAGCGGGAGCTGTACGCGAGCAGTACTTC. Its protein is CSALGFIAGAVREQYF.

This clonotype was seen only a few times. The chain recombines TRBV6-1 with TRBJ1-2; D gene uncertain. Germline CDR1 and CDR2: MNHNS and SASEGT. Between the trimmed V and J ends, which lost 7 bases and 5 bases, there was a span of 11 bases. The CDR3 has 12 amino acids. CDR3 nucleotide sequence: TGTGCCAGCACTGACCTGGGGTATGGCTACACCTTC. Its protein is CASTDLGYGYTF.

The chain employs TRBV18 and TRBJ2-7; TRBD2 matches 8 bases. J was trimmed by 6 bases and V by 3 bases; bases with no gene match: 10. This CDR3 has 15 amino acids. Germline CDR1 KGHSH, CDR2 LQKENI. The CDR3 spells CASSPNQGLDPEQYF. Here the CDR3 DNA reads TGTGCCAGCTCACCCAACCAGGGACTAGATCCCGAGCAGTACTTC.

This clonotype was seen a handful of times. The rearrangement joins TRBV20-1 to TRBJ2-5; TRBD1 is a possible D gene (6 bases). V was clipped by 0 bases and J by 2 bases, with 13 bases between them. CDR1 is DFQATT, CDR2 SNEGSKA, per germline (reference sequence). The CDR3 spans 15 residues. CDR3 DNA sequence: TGCAGTGCTAGAGACCCCAAGACAGGACAAGAGACCCAGTACTTC. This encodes CSARDPKTGQETQYF.

The CDR3 nucleotides are TGTGCCAGCAGCCCCACGGGGGGGGCGCAGGACTATGGCTACACCTTC. Translating gives CASSPTGGAQDYGYTF. The chain recombines TRBV11-2 with TRBJ1-2; D may be TRBD1 (6 bases). This CDR3 has 16 residues. V was shortened by 5 bases and J by 3 bases, with 19 bases between the two germline ends. Germline CDR1 is SGHAT and CDR2 is FQNNGV.

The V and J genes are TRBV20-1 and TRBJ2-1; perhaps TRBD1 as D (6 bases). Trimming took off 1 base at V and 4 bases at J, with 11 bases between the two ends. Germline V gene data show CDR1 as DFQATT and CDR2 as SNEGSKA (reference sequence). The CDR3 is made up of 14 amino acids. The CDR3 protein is CSARGQDFYNEQFF. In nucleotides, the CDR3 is TGCAGTGCTAGAGGACAGGACTTTTACAATGAGCAGTTCTTC.

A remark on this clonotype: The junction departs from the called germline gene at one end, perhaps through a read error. CDR3: CASNQRRTSATDTQYF. The CDR3, as DNA: TGTGCCAGCAACCAACGGAGAACTAGCGCGACAGATACGCAGTATTTT. The chain recombines TRBV3-1 with TRBJ2-3; 7 nucleotides agree with TRBD2. The germline V gene encodes CDR1 LGHDT and CDR2 YNNKEL (reference sequence). This CDR3 has 16 residues.

CDR3 loop: CASSESVGRYGYTF. The DNA of the CDR3 is TGTGCCAGCAGTGAAAGTGTAGGGCGCTATGGCTACACCTTC. This chain connects TRBV6-1 to TRBJ1-2; D not certain. CDR3 length equals 14 residues. Germline lookup yields CDR1 MNHNS and CDR2 SASEGT. V was clipped by 2 bases and J by 4 bases, with 11 bases between them.

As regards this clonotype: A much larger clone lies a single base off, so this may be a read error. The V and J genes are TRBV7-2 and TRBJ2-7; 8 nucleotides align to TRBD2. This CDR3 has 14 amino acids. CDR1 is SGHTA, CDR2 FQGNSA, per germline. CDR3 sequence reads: CVSSFRTSGYEQYF. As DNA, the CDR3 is TGTGTCAGCAGCTTTCGCACTAGCGGATACGAGCAGTACTTC.

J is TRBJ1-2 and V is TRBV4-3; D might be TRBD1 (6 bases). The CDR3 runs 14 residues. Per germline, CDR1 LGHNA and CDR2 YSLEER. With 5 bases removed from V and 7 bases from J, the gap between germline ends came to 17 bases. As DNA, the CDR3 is TGCGCCAGCAGCGCAGCGGGAGAGGGGGTTGGCTACACCTTC. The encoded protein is CASSAAGEGVGYTF.

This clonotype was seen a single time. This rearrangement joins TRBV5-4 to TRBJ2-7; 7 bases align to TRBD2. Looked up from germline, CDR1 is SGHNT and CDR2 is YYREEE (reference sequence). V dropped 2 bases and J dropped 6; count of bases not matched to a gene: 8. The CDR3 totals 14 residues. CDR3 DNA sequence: TGTGCCAGCAGCTTAGGACTAGTGAGCTCCGAGCAGTACTTC. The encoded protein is CASSLGLVSSEQYF. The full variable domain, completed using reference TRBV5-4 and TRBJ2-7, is ETGVTQSPTHLIKTRGQQVTLRCSSQSGHNTVSWYQQALGQGPQFIFQYYREEENGRGNFPPRFSGLQFPNYSSELNVNALELDDSALYLCASSLGLVSSEQYFGPGTRLTVT.

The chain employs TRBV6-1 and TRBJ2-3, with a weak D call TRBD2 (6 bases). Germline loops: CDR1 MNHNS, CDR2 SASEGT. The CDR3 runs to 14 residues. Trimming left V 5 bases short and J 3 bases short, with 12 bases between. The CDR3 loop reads CASSLGSPTDTQYF. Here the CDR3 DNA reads TGTGCCAGCAGTCTCGGGAGCCCTACAGATACGCAGTATTTT.

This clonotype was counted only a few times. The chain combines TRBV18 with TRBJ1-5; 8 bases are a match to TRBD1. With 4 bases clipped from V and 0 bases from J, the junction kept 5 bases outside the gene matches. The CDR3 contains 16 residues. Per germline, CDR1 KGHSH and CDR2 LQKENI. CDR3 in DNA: TGTGCCAGCTCACAGTCCCAGGGGGCTAGCAATCAGCCCCAGCATTTT. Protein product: CASSQSQGASNQPQHF. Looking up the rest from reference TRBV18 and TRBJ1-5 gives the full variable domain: NAGVMQNPRHLVRRRGQEARLRCSPMKGHSHVYWYRQLPEEGLKFMVYLQKENIIDESGMPKERFSAEFPKEGPSILRIQQVVRGDSAAYFCASSQSQGASNQPQHFGDGTRLSIL.

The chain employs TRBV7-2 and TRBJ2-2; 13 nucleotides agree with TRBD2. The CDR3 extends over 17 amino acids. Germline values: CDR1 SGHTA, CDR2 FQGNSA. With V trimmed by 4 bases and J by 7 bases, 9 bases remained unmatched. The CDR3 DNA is TGTGCCAGCAGCTGGGGGGGGACTAGCGGGACGGTCGGGGAGCTGTTTTTT. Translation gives CASSWGGTSGTVGELFF.

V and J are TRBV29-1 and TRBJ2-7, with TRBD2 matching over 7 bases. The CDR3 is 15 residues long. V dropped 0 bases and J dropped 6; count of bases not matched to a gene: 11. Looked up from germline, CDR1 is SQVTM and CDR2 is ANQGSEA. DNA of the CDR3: TGCAGCGTTGAAGATCTTGTCGGCGGGGGATCCGAGCAGTACTTC. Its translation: CSVEDLVGGGSEQYF.

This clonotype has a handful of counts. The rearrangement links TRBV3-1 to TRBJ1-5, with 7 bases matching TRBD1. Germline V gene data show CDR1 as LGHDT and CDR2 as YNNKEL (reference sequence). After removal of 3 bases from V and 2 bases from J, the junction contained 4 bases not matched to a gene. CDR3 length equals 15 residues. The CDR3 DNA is TGTGCCAGCAGCCATTCTACAGGGGGCAATCAGCCCCAGCATTTT. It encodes CASSHSTGGNQPQHF.

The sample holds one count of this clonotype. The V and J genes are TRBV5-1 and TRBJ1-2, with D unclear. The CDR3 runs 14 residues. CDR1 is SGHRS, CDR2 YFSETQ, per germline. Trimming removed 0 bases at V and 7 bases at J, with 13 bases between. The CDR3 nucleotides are TGCGCCAGCAGCTTGGTTGGGCCTGGCGGTGGCTACACCTTC. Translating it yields CASSLVGPGGGYTF.

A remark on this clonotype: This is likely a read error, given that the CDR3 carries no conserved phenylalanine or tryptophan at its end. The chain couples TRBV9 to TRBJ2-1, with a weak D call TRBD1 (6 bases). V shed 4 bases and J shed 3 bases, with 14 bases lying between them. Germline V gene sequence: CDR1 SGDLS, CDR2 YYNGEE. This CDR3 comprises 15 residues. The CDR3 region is CASSPPRTVYNEQFS. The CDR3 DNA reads TGTGCCAGCAGCCCACCGCGGACAGTCTACAATGAGCAGTTCTCC.

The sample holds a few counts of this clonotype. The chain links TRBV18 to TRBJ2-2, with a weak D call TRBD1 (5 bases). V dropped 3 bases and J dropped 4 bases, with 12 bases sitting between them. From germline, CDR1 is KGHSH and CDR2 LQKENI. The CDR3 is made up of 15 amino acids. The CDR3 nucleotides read TGTGCCAGCTCACCCGTCAGGGCGATCACCGGGGAGCTGTTTTTT. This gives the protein CASSPVRAITGELFF.

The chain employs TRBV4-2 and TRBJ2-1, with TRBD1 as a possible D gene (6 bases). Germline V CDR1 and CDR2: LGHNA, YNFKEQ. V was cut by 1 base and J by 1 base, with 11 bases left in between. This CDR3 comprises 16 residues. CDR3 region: CASSQAQGESYNEQFF. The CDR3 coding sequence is TGTGCCAGCAGCCAAGCACAGGGAGAGTCCTACAATGAGCAGTTCTTC.

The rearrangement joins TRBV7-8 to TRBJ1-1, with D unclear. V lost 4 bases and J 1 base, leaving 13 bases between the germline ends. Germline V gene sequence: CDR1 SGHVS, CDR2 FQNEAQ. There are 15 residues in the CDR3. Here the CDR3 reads CASSSEAGKNTEAFF. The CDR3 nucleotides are TGTGCCAGCAGCTCGGAGGCGGGTAAGAACACTGAAGCTTTCTTT.

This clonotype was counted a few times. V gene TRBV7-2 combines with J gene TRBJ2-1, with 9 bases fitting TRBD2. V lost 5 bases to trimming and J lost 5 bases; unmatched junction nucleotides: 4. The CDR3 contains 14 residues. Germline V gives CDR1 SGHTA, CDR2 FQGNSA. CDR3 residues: CASSRIAGDNEQFF. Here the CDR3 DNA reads TGTGCCAGCAGCCGTATAGCGGGAGACAATGAGCAGTTCTTC.